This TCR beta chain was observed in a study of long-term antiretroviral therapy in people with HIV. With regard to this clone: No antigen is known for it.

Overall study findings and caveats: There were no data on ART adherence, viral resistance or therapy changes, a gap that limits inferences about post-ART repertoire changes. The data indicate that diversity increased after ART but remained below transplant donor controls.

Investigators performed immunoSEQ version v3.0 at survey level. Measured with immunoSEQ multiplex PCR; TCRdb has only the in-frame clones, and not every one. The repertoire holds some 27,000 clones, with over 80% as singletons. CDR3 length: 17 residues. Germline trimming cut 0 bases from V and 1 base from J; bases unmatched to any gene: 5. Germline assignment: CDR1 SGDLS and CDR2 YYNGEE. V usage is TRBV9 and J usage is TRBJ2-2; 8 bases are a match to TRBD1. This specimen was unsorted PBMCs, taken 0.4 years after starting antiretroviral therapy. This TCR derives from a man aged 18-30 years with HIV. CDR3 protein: CASSVAGTGGNTGELFF. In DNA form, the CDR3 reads TGTGCCAGCAGCGTAGCGGGGACAGGAGGGAACACCGGGGAGCTGTTTTTT.